The 3 T cell receptor beta chains reported below all come from one sample, sequenced in a study of T cells expressing NK-cell markers. TCRdb reanalyzed the 5' RACE reads, giving one entry per CDR3 protein sequence and no DNA. Here the sample table reports about 410,000 distinct CDR3 sequences. The sample was blood T cells: a sorted CD56 or NKG2C T cell subset, CD4+ or CD8+ T cells, or bulk PBMC T cells (not recorded which). All receptors come from a woman in her 50s in good health.

This chain links TRBV6-5 with TRBJ1-5; the TCRdb D gene call, TRBD1, has no DNA to confirm it. Germline CDR1 reads MNHEY; CDR2 reads SVGAGI. The CDR3 contains 12 residues. CDR3 sequence: CATGGADQPQHF.

This chain joins TRBV29-1 and TRBJ2-3; TCRdb indicates TRBD1, and absent DNA this call remains unverified. Germline loops: CDR1 SQVTM, CDR2 ANQGSEA. This CDR3 has 13 amino acids. The CDR3 sequence: CSVARTGDNTQYF.

The gene calls are TRBV3-1 and TRBJ2-1. The germline V gene has CDR1 LGHDT and CDR2 YNNKEL (reference sequence). The CDR3 runs to 15 residues. The CDR3 reads CASSQVGLAPNEQFF.